The clone carrying this T cell receptor beta chain was observed once. The data derive from a study of memory CD8 T cells in hepatitis C reinfection. Profiled with immunoSEQ multiplex PCR; TCRdb holds only in-frame clones, not every one. This table has about 46,000 clones, 75% to 90% appearing once. Time point noted: late/post reinfection, 12 to 24 weeks after detection. No in vitro expansion preceded TCR sequencing of the sorted cells. The germline V gene has CDR1 SGHDT and CDR2 YYEEEE. The V end was cut by 2 bases, the J end by 1 base, with 9 bases between. The CDR3 sequence is 14 residues long. This clonotype was obtained from a man between 18 and 35 years old with hepatitis C virus infection. The rearrangement uses TRBV5-6 and TRBJ2-5, with a tentative D call TRBD2 (5 bases). Input material: naive CD8+ T cells sorted from blood. In nucleotides, the CDR3 is TGTGCCAGCAGCTTATCTAGCCTCCAAGAGACCCAGTACTTC. Its translation: CASSLSSLQETQYF.